The clone carrying this T cell receptor beta chain has a count of ten or more. Antigen specificity is unknown. Breast cancer patients provided tissue from their axillary draining lymph nodes. This entry belongs to a study of breast tumors, draining lymph nodes, adjacent tissues. Study results and limitations: Luminal-like breast cancer showed significantly greater tumor-nontumor repertoire similarity than basal-like breast cancer did. Tumor repertoires ranked between lymph nodes and nontumor tissue in diversity, with V and J gene preferences. Findings are consistent with lymph node origin and intratumoral expansion of most tumor T cells. That most tumor T cells come from lymph nodes remained unproven.

TCRdb itself ran the multiplex PCR reads through MiXCR, one entry per CDR3 protein. Altogether 180,000 or so distinct CDR3 sequences are present, roughly 29% being singletons, with the ten largest covering around 4.4%. This TCR was sampled from a female donor with breast cancer. Some clones in this sample may be carry-over from other donors' samples. Sequenced: axillary lymph node tissue.

The CDR3 DNA reads as TGTGCCAGTAGTAGGACTTCGGGGGATTCACCCCTCCACTTT. This codes for CASSRTSGDSPLHF. The chain recombines TRBV19 with TRBJ1-6; possible D gene TRBD1, 5 bases. CDR1 and CDR2 (germline): LNHDA, SQIVND (reference sequence). The germline V and J ends were trimmed by 4 bases and 8 bases, with 12 bases remaining between them. CDR3 size: 14 residues.